The entry below describes one T cell receptor beta chain. This clonotype was counted between two and nine times. The antigen it binds to is not known. The sample holds no much larger clone one base away, and base qualities are not on file. The instrument given in TCRdb is Illumina NovaSeq 6000. TCRalpha and TCRbeta cDNA libraries were built by 5'RACE with constant-segment primers, adding sample barcodes and unique molecular identifiers. RNA was extracted from every sample with Trizol reagent. Libraries were amplified in two PCR steps, with a second sample barcode and Illumina TruSeq adapters added in the second step. Sequencing of the libraries was done on an Illumina NovaSeq, producing 2 x 150 bp paired-end reads. Turning to the authors' computational methods: Demultiplexing of reads and collapsing into UMI-guided consensus sequences were performed with migec v1.2.7. With mixcr v2.1.11, UMI consensuses were aligned to TRA and TRB V and J templates and assembled into clonotypes. A clonotype was counted as expanded or contracted only if both edgeR and NoisET called the change significant, with noise models trained on biological replicates. For edgeR calls, the thresholds were a false discovery rate-adjusted p below 0.01 and a log2 fold-change of 1. As an exploratory analysis of dynamics, max-normalized trajectories of the 1000 most abundant clonotypes were examined with PCA combined with hierarchical clustering. Separately sequenced CD4+ and CD8+ repertoires were used to assign a CD4 or CD8 phenotype to each responding clone. The public reads were run again by TCRdb, first through fastp at Q25 and then through MiXCR, and only productive beta chains were kept. CDR3 protein duplicates are merged, each entry listing the most common genes and DNA. For this entry, the V and J calls and clone size follow TCRdb and not the study's own pipeline. The sample data list 140,000 to 150,000 distinct CDR3 sequences, and around 25% of these were observed just once. The ten largest make up roughly 24% of the sample.

The data were obtained in a study of T-cell memory formation after mild COVID-19 (dated by TCRdb to about 2021). Notes on the research overall: TCR sequence clusters from the two donors were found to be largely donor specific. In two donors, T-cell clones that expanded and contracted after mild COVID-19 were followed by sequencing TCRalpha and TCRbeta repertoires longitudinally. Two young, previously healthy adult volunteers, one female and one male, were included in the cohort. Broad study findings and their caveats: The study included only a couple of mild cases, and larger cohorts that include severe cases with pre-infection samples were judged to be necessary. SARS-CoV-2 specificity of the second-wave clones peaking on day 37 was not confirmed. The detection of some responding clones in pre-infection memory suggests that pre-existing cross-reactive memory T cells joined the SARS-CoV-2 response. Contracting CD4+ clones appeared mostly in the CM and EM memory subsets, whereas CD8+ clones were enriched in EMRA. Clones that contracted from day 15 to 85 showed balanced CD4/CD8 phenotypes, whereas a second wave of clones that expanded from day 15 to 37 leaned towards CD4+.

Ficoll-Paque density gradient centrifugation was the method used to isolate PBMCs. The CDR1 and CDR2 encoded by the germline V gene are SGHAT and FQNNGV. Reading from cysteine to phenylalanine, the CDR3 counts 15 amino acids. CDR3 DNA only is kept here, 45 bases in frame from base 1. The junction shows trimming of 4 bases on V and 4 bases on J, and the gene matches do not reach 3 bases of it. The receptor comes from an adult woman who had mild COVID-19 (a few samples of this study predate the infection). The sample titles of this study are shuffled in the database, so cell type and time point are left out; the donor was told from shared clones. The chain uses TRBV11-2 and TRBJ2-1; the central 11 bases match TRBD2. The sequencing input was PBMCs or a T cell subset sorted from them (not recorded which). The CDR3 region has the sequence CASSSGTSGYNEQFF. The DNA sequence follows: TGTGCCAGCAGCTCCGGGACTAGCGGTTACAATGAGCAGTTCTTC.